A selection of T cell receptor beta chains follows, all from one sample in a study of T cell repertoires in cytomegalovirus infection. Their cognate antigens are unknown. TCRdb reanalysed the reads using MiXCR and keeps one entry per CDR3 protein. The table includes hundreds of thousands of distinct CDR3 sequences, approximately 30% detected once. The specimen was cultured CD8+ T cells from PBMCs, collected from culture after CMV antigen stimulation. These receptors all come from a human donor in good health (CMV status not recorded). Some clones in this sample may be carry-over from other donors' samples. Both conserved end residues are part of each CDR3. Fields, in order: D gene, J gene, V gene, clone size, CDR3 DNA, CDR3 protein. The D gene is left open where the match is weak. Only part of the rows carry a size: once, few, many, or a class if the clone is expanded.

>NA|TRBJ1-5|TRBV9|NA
TGTGCCAGCAGCGTAGATGATTACCCCCAGCCCCAGCATTTT
CASSVDDYPQPQHF
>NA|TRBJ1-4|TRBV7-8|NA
TGTGCCAGCAGCCGCGACGTGGAAATACCTAATGAAAAACTGTTTTTT
CASSRDVEIPNEKLFF
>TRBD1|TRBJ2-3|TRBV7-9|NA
TGTGCCAGCAGCTCGACAGGGGTTGAAGATACGCAGTATTTT
CASSSTGVEDTQYF
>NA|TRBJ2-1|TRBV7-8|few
TGTGCCAGCGCGGGGCGTAGGGCCTACAATGAGCAGTTCTTC
CASAGRRAYNEQFF
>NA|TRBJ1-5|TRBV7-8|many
TGTGCCAGCAGCTGGGGGACCAATCAGCCCCAGCATTTT
CASSWGTNQPQHF
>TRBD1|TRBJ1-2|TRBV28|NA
TGTGCCAGCCTCCGGGACAGGGGCGTTGTAAGCTACACCTTC
CASLRDRGVVSYTF
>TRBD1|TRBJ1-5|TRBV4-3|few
TGCGCCAGCAGCCAGGCCCGACAGGGGATTCAGCCCCAGCATTTT
CASSQARQGIQPQHF
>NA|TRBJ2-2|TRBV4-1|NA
TGCACCAGCAGCCAAGCAATCCAGGGGTTCACCGGGGAGCTGTTTTTT
CTSSQAIQGFTGELFF
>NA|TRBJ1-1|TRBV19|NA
TGTGCCAGTAGTAACAGGAAGAACACTGAAGCTTTCTTT
CASSNRKNTEAFF
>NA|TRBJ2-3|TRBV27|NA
TGTGCCAGCAGTTCAGGATACAACACAGATACGCAGTATTTT
CASSSGYNTDTQYF
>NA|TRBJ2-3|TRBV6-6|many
TGTGCCAGCAGTTACTCGCGGGGTCAGGTTTTGGATACGCAGTATTTT
CASSYSRGQVLDTQYF
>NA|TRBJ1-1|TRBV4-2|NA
TGTGCCAGCAGCCAAGATTTCGGCACTGAAGCTTTCTTT
CASSQDFGTEAFF
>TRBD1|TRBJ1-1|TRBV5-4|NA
TGTGCCAGCAGCTTGCGGACAGGGGGCGCTTGGGCTGAAGCTTTCTTT
CASSLRTGGAWAEAFF
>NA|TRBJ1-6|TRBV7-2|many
TGTGCCAGCAGCTTTACCGGGACCCCTAGCTCACCCCTCCACTTT
CASSFTGTPSSPLHF
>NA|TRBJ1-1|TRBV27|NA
TGTGCCAGCAGTCCGGACAGACTTCATATGAACACTGAAGCTTTCTTT
CASSPDRLHMNTEAFF
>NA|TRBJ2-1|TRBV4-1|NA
TGCGCCAGCAGCCCTCCGGCGGTCGGGACCTACAATGAGCAGTTCTTC
CASSPPAVGTYNEQFF
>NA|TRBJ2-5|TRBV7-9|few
TGTGCCAGCAGCCCACCCGGCGGGACAGATTGGGCCCAGTACTTC
CASSPPGGTDWAQYF
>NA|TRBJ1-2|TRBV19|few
TGTGCGGTCTTGTTGGTCGGACAGACTCGAAACTACACCTTC
CAVLLVGQTRNYTF
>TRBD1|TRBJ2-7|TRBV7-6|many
TGTGCCAGCAGCTTAGGGACAGGGACCTACGAGCAGTACTTC
CASSLGTGTYEQYF
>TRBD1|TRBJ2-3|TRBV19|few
TGTGCCAGTAGTTTGAGGGGACAGGGTCGTGCAGATACGCAGTATTTT
CASSLRGQGRADTQYF
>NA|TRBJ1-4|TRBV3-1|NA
TGTGCCAGCAGCCAAGATCTTGGCTGGGGACGTGAAAAACTGTTTTTT
CASSQDLGWGREKLFF
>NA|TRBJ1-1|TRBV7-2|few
TGTGCCAGCAGCTTAGGGGCAGGGCCGAACACTGAAGCTTTCTTT
CASSLGAGPNTEAFF
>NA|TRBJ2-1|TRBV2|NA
TGTGCCAGCAATGTCGGGGGCTCCTACAATGAGCAGTTCTTC
CASNVGGSYNEQFF
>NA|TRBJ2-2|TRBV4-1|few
TGCGCCAGCAGCCTAGAGGGCCCCCCGAAAACCGGGGAGCTGTTTTTT
CASSLEGPPKTGELFF